The 10 T cell receptor beta chains listed next were all sequenced from one sample in a study of shared clonotypes between healthy human individuals. TCRdb's copy holds only in-frame clones and misses some; the assay was immunoSEQ multiplex PCR. The table records about 2 million clones, roughly 96% of them present only once. The sequenced material came from naive CD4+ T cells sorted from blood. As to subset: CD45RA+ positively selected. All receptors derive from a man aged 18 to 30 in good health.

The gene calls are TRBV15 and TRBJ2-7; 10 bases fit TRBD1. V shed 0 bases and J 3 bases; nucleotides not matched to a gene: 11. Germline V gives CDR1 LNHNV, CDR2 YYDKDF (reference sequence). CDR3 length equals 18 residues. The CDR3: CATSRDQYFGTGVYEQYF. Here the CDR3 DNA reads TGTGCCACCAGCAGAGATCAGTATTTTGGGACAGGGGTCTACGAGCAGTACTTC.

The gene calls are TRBV9 and TRBJ2-1; 9 bases are a match to TRBD2. Germline V lookup: CDR1 SGDLS, CDR2 YYNGEE. The CDR3 totals 16 residues. With 3 bases clipped from V and 1 base from J, the junction kept 5 bases outside the gene matches. The CDR3 is CASSGLAGFSYNEQFF. CDR3 bases: TGTGCCAGCAGCGGCCTAGCGGGGTTTTCCTACAATGAGCAGTTCTTC.

The chain combines TRBV7-9 with TRBJ2-1; D tentatively fits TRBD1 or TRBD2 (5 bases each). V was clipped by 1 base and J by 4 bases, with 20 bases between them. This CDR3 contains 18 residues. From germline, CDR1 is SEHNR and CDR2 FQNEAQ (reference sequence). The CDR3 region is CASSLEYGTWGRYNEQFF. CDR3 nucleotide sequence: TGTGCCAGCAGCTTAGAGTATGGGACCTGGGGACGGTACAATGAGCAGTTCTTC.

As to this clone: Distinct nucleotide sequences in the sample also encode this CDR3. The rearrangement links TRBV19 to TRBJ1-5, with D possibly matching TRBD1 (5 bases). V lost 4 bases to trimming and J lost 0 bases, with 10 bases between them. Germline CDR1 LNHDA, CDR2 SQIVND (reference sequence). The CDR3 has 15 residues. CDR3 amino acids: CASSTTGDSNQPQHF. The CDR3 DNA is TGTGCCAGTAGTACGACGGGGGATAGCAATCAGCCCCAGCATTTT.

The chain combines TRBV19 with TRBJ2-3; the D gene could be TRBD1 or TRBD2 (5 bases each). CDR1 is LNHDA and CDR2 is SQIVND in the germline V gene (reference sequence). The V and J ends lost 5 bases and 2 bases respectively, with 14 bases between them. The CDR3 loop spans 15 amino acids. CDR3 amino acids: CASSRDGLHTDTQYF. DNA for the CDR3: TGTGCCAGTAGTCGGGACGGTCTTCACACAGATACGCAGTATTTT.

The chain is built from TRBV11-3 and TRBJ1-1, with unresolved D. The V gene lost 5 bases and the J gene lost 2 bases, with 9 bases spanning the gap. CDR1 and CDR2 from the germline V gene are SGHNT and YENEEA. CDR3 length: 13 amino acids. The CDR3 DNA reads as TGTGCCAGCAGCGTCTGGGTTAACACTGAAGCTTTCTTT. Residues: CASSVWVNTEAFF.

On this clone itself: The same CDR3 also results from other DNA sequences found in this sample. The chain joins TRBV7-2 to TRBJ2-1; no firm D call. With 0 bases removed from V and 8 bases from J, the gap between germline ends came to 2 bases. Germline assignment: CDR1 SGHTA and CDR2 FQGNSA. This CDR3 region has 11 residues. CDR3: CASSLADEQFF. CDR3 coding DNA: TGTGCCAGCAGCTTAGCGGATGAGCAGTTCTTC.

This chain joins TRBV7-6 and TRBJ2-7; no definite D call. Germline CDR1 is SGHVS and CDR2 is FNYEAQ. The CDR3 consists of 13 residues. With 3 bases removed from V and 3 bases from J, the gap between germline ends came to 9 bases. CDR3 in DNA: TGTGCCAGCAGCTTTACACAGTACTACGAGCAGTACTTC. It translates to CASSFTQYYEQYF.

The chain has TRBV28 and TRBJ1-6; D may be TRBD1 (6 bases). V gave up 6 bases and J gave up 10 bases, with 10 bases separating them. The CDR3 sequence is 12 residues long. Germline-derived CDR1 and CDR2 are MDHEN and SYDVKM. CDR3 region: CASRAGGSPLHF. The CDR3 region has the DNA TGTGCCAGCAGGGCGGGGGGCTCACCCCTCCACTTT.

This chain uses TRBV7-2 with TRBJ2-5, with D maybe TRBD1 (5 bases). Per germline, CDR1 SGHTA and CDR2 FQGNSA. Trimming stripped 8 bases from V and 5 bases from J, with 15 bases between. The CDR3 length is 13 residues. CDR3 in amino acids: CASAQGRVETQYF. The CDR3 nucleotides read TGTGCCAGCGCCCAGGGCAGGGTTGAGACCCAGTACTTC.